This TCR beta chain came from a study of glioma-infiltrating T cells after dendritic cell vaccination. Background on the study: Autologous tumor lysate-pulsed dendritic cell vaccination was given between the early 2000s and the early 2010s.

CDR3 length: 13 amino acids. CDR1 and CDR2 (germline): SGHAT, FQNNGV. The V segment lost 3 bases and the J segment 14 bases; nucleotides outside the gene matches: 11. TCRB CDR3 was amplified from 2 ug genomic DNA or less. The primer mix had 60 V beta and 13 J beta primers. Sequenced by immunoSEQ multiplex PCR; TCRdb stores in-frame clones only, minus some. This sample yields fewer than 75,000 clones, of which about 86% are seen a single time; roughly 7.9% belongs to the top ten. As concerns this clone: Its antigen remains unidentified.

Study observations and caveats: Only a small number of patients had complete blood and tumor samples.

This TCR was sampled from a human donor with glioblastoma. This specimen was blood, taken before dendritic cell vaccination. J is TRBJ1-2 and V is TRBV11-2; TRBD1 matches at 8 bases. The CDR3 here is CASSLDRESPLTF. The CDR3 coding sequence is TGTGCCAGCAGCTTGGACAGGGAATCCCCCCTAACCTTC.